These 25 T cell receptor beta chains were all obtained from the same sample, sequenced in a study of human T cells and chemical hapten exposure. MiXCR, applied by TCRdb to the RACE reads, yields one record per CDR3 protein. The repertoire consists of 150,000 to 200,000 distinct CDR3 sequences, with approximately 26% occurring once and the leading ten covering about 2.5%. Specified time point: patch test 3, about 24 weeks after DPC sensitization. Treatment denoted: therapeutic diphenylcyclopropenone sensitization with weekly scalp DPC. Sequenced material: whole blood, taken in connection with sensitization to the hapten diphenylcyclopropenone (DPC). These receptors came from a woman aged 40 to 55 with alopecia areata. Some clones in this sample may be carry-over from other donors' samples.

This clonotype turned up a few times. The chain joins TRBV3-1 to TRBJ2-3; tentative D call: TRBD2 (6 bases). The germline gives CDR1 LGHDT, CDR2 YNNKEL (reference sequence). V gave up 1 base and J gave up 2 bases, with 13 bases separating them. The CDR3 covers 16 residues. The CDR3 reads CASSQGYGGNTDTQYF. The CDR3 DNA reads TGTGCCAGCAGCCAAGGGTATGGCGGGAACACAGATACGCAGTATTTT.

The rearrangement links TRBV2 to TRBJ2-5; TRBD2 is a possible D gene (7 bases). The CDR3 totals 17 residues. Germline CDR1 SNHLY, CDR2 FYNNEI. V was clipped by 4 bases and J by 1 base, with 19 bases between them. CDR3 in DNA: TGTGCCAGCAGTGTTTCTCTGGGGGGGCCCTCCCAAGAGACCCAGTACTTC. Amino acid sequence: CASSVSLGGPSQETQYF.

The chain is built from TRBV7-2 and TRBJ2-6; D gene uncertain. The germline V gene has CDR1 SGHTA and CDR2 FQGNSA. Trimming pared 5 bases from V and 0 bases from J, leaving 8 bases between. The CDR3 spans 15 residues. CDR3 DNA sequence: TGTGCCAGCAGCAGACCGAGCTCTGGGGCCAACGTCCTGACTTTC. Protein: CASSRPSSGANVLTF.

This clonotype was observed a few times. The chain links TRBV20-1 to TRBJ2-5; 12 bases are a match to TRBD2. Germline-derived CDR1 and CDR2 are DFQATT and SNEGSKA (reference sequence). J lost 5 bases, V lost 6 bases, and 16 bases had no gene match. The CDR3 is 17 amino acids. The DNA of the CDR3 is TGCAGTGCAACGACTAGCGGGAGACCCGCCTTGGGGGAGACCCAGTACTTC. The encoded protein is CSATTSGRPALGETQYF.

Written as DNA, the CDR3 is TGTGCCAGCAGCGTAAGGGGGGACGGACGCTCCTACGAGCAGTACTTC. Protein sequence: CASSVRGDGRSYEQYF. The chain carries TRBV9 and TRBJ2-7, with D perhaps matching TRBD1 or TRBD2 (6 bases each). Germline V lookup: CDR1 SGDLS, CDR2 YYNGEE. The CDR3 totals 16 residues. The V end was cut by 1 base, the J end by 0 bases, with 14 bases between. Full variable domain (rest looked up from reference TRBV9 and TRBJ2-7): DSGVTQTPKHLITATGQRVTLRCSPRSGDLSVYWYQQSLDQGLQFLIQYYNGEERAKGNILERFSAQQFPDLHSELNLSSLELGDSALYFCASSVRGDGRSYEQYFGPGTRLTVT.

The chain recombines TRBV6-1 with TRBJ1-1, with D hard to call. Germline V gene sequence: CDR1 MNHNS, CDR2 SASEGT. V was clipped by 1 base and J by 2 bases, with 5 bases between them. This CDR3 contains 13 residues. The CDR3 coding sequence is TGTGCCAGCAGTGAAGGCCAAAACACTGAAGCTTTCTTT. Translating it yields CASSEGQNTEAFF.

This clonotype was seen only a few times. CDR3 bases: TGTGCCAGTAGTTTTGGGACCTTGCAGCCCCAGCATTTT. This encodes CASSFGTLQPQHF. The J gene is TRBJ1-5, the V gene TRBV19; perhaps TRBD1 as D (5 bases). This CDR3 has 13 amino acids. Trimming stripped 5 bases from V and 7 bases from J, with 12 bases between. Germline values: CDR1 LNHDA, CDR2 SQIVND (reference sequence).

The chain links TRBV25-1 to TRBJ2-1, with 11 positions matching TRBD2. V lost 5 bases, J lost 6 bases, and 9 bases stayed unmatched. CDR3 length: 16 amino acids. The germline CDR1 and CDR2 sequences are MGHDK and SYGVNS. The CDR3, as DNA: TGTGCCAGCAGTCCGACTACTAGCGGGAGCTTCAATGAGCAGTTCTTC. This encodes CASSPTTSGSFNEQFF.

The chain recombines TRBV6-2 or TRBV6-3 with TRBJ2-5; 10 bases map to TRBD1. Germline lookup yields CDR1 MNHEY and CDR2 SVGEGT. With V trimmed by 5 bases and J by 4 bases, 7 bases remained unmatched. The CDR3 extends over 15 amino acids. CDR3 bases: TGTGCCAGCAGTCTCGGACAGGGGGTTGGAGAGACCCAGTACTTC. This translates into CASSLGQGVGETQYF.

This clonotype has more than one count but fewer than ten. The V gene is TRBV6-5, the J gene TRBJ2-3; TRBD2 agrees at 11 bases. The CDR3 has 14 amino acids. V was pared by 8 bases and J by 5 bases, with 6 bases of the junction left unmatched. CDR1 and CDR2 from the germline V gene are MNHEY and SVGAGI. CDR3 sequence (DNA): TGTGCCAGCCGGGGACTAGCGGAAGGAGATACGCAGTATTTT. Translating gives CASRGLAEGDTQYF.

This chain uses TRBV20-1 with TRBJ2-1; possibly TRBD1 for D (5 bases). V dropped 5 bases and J dropped 1 base, with 12 bases sitting between them. Germline CDR1 is DFQATT and CDR2 is SNEGSKA (reference sequence). This CDR3 is 14 amino acids long. The CDR3 sequence: CSAPKGLSYNEQFF. The CDR3 bases are TGCAGTGCTCCAAAGGGGCTTTCCTACAATGAGCAGTTCTTC.

This clonotype was detected many times. The gene calls are TRBV29-1 and TRBJ2-7, with a possible D match to TRBD1 (6 bases). This CDR3 contains 14 residues. Germline CDR1 and CDR2: SQVTM and ANQGSEA. Trimming shortened V by 6 bases and J by 0 bases, and 15 bases separated the two germline ends. The CDR3 DNA is TGCAGCGTCTTTGGGGGCGTACACTCCTACGAGCAGTACTTC. Translated: CSVFGGVHSYEQYF.

The chain employs TRBV24-1 and TRBJ2-1; TRBD2 agrees at 8 bases. This CDR3 comprises 15 residues. Losses at the gene ends were 6 bases for V and 3 bases for J; bases not matched to a gene: 6. Germline lookup yields CDR1 KGHDR and CDR2 SFDVKD. CDR3 nucleotides: TGTGCCACCAGTCCCAGCGGGAGTTTCTACAATGAGCAGTTCTTC. This gives the protein CATSPSGSFYNEQFF.

The sample holds a few counts of this clonotype. The CDR3 loop is CSVETGGTDTQYF. Written as DNA, the CDR3 is TGCAGCGTTGAAACAGGGGGCACAGATACGCAGTATTTT. The chain carries TRBV29-1 and TRBJ2-3, with TRBD1 identical over 7 bases. The CDR3 has 13 residues. J gave up 1 base and V 2 bases, and 0 bases lay outside the gene matches. Looked up from germline, CDR1 is SQVTM and CDR2 is ANQGSEA.

This clonotype turned up a few times. The chain couples TRBV12-3 or TRBV12-4 to TRBJ2-1; 7 nucleotides line up with TRBD2. There are 17 residues in the CDR3. V gave up 6 bases and J gave up 2 bases; unmatched junction bases: 13. The CDR3 bases are TGTGCCAGCAGAAACCTACCGGGAGGTGGGACCTACAATGAGCAGTTCTTC. It yields the protein CASRNLPGGGTYNEQFF.

The rearrangement joins TRBV20-1 to TRBJ2-7, with D possibly TRBD2 on 5 matching bases. V dropped 5 bases and J dropped 3 bases, with 17 bases sitting between them. The germline V gene has CDR1 DFQATT and CDR2 SNEGSKA (reference sequence). CDR3 length: 14 amino acids. CDR3 in DNA: TGCAGTGCTCCACCTACTAGGAACCACTACGAGCAGTACTTC. It yields the protein CSAPPTRNHYEQYF.

In nucleotides, the CDR3 is TGCGCCAGCAGAACGGAAGGACAAGGTGGCGAAAAACTGTTTTTT. Amino acids: CASRTEGQGGEKLFF. The chain links TRBV4-1 to TRBJ1-4, with a tentative D call TRBD1 (5 bases). Between the trimmed V and J ends, which lost 6 bases and 8 bases, there was a span of 19 bases. Germline CDR1 is MGHRA and CDR2 is YSYEKL. The CDR3 spans 15 residues.

The chain is built from TRBV5-1 and TRBJ2-1; 14 bases fit TRBD2. Germline CDR1 is SGHRS and CDR2 is YFSETQ. With V trimmed by 3 bases and J by 10 bases, 6 bases remained unmatched. The CDR3 is made up of 15 amino acids. Written as DNA, the CDR3 is TGCGCCAGCAGCTGGGGACTAGCGGGAGATGGAGAGCAGTTCTTC. Translating gives CASSWGLAGDGEQFF.

This clonotype occurred a few times. The genes are TRBV6-2 or TRBV6-3 and TRBJ1-5; D gene ambiguous. Germline lookup yields CDR1 MNHEY and CDR2 SVGEGT. The CDR3 loop spans 12 amino acids. Trimming left V 1 base short and J 6 bases short, with 4 bases between. This chain's CDR3 is CASSYLFQPQHF. In DNA, the CDR3 is TGTGCCAGCAGTTACTTGTTTCAGCCCCAGCATTTT.

The chain carries TRBV6-2 or TRBV6-3 and TRBJ2-5, with 7 bases matching TRBD2. J gave up 6 bases and V 8 bases, and 24 bases lay outside the gene matches. Germline lookup yields CDR1 MNHEY and CDR2 SVGEGT. The CDR3 runs to 18 residues. CDR3 in amino acids: CASGQRAASGTLMQTQYF. The CDR3 coding sequence is TGTGCCAGCGGTCAGAGAGCGGCTAGCGGAACTCTAATGCAGACCCAGTACTTC.

This clonotype was seen only once. The chain uses TRBV28 and TRBJ2-3; D may be TRBD2 (6 bases). The ends were cut back, 5 bases at V and 5 bases at J, with 11 bases in the middle. The CDR3 has 13 residues. Looked up from germline, CDR1 is MDHEN and CDR2 is SYDVKM. The CDR3, as DNA: TGTGCCAGCAGTCGCGGGGATTTAGATACGCAGTATTTT. Amino acids: CASSRGDLDTQYF.

The V gene is TRBV28, the J gene TRBJ1-4; the D is unclear. The germline V gene has CDR1 MDHEN and CDR2 SYDVKM. Trimming stripped 1 base from V and 8 bases from J, with 8 bases between. This CDR3 comprises 13 residues. The CDR3 is CASSLSSWEKLFF. DNA of the CDR3: TGTGCCAGCAGTTTATCCTCATGGGAAAAACTGTTTTTT.

This clonotype was recorded many times. This chain joins TRBV4-2 and TRBJ2-3; 11 nucleotides line up with TRBD2. CDR3 length: 13 amino acids. V shed 1 base and J 14 bases; nucleotides not matched to a gene: 5. The germline V gene has CDR1 LGHNA and CDR2 YNFKEQ. DNA of the CDR3: TGTGCCAGCAGCCAAGCCCCCGGGACTAGCGGGTATTTT. Protein: CASSQAPGTSGYF.

This clonotype occurred a few times. J is TRBJ1-1 and V is TRBV6-2 or TRBV6-3, with unresolved D. V lost 4 bases to trimming and J lost 2 bases, with 5 bases between them. There are 12 residues in the CDR3. Germline V gene sequence: CDR1 MNHEY, CDR2 SVGEGT. This CDR3 reads CASSSINTEAFF. The CDR3 nucleotides read TGTGCCAGCAGTTCAATAAACACTGAAGCTTTCTTT.

The DNA for the CDR3 is TGTGCCAGCAGCCCCAGCGGGGGGCGCGATACTGAAGCTTTCTTT. Its translation: CASSPSGGRDTEAFF. The rearrangement uses TRBV9 and TRBJ1-1; D is perhaps TRBD1 (6 bases). Germline V CDR1 and CDR2: SGDLS, YYNGEE. V shed 4 bases and J shed 5 bases, with 18 bases lying between them. This CDR3 has 15 residues.